What follows describes a single TCR beta chain. Its antigen is not known. The assay was immunoSEQ multiplex PCR, and TCRdb's table has in-frame clones only and misses some. The table has under 100,000 clones, 80% to 90% seen once. This entry comes from a study of T cell responses to AZD1222 COVID-19 vaccine. Study-level points and caveats: No repertoire was sampled before or during the peak T cell response, only after it. Clonal diversity may have been underestimated in mostly white British donors.

The junction had 15 bases not matched to a gene; V was cut back by 3 bases and J by 15 bases. This CDR3 is 17 amino acids long. Germline V gives CDR1 KGHSH, CDR2 LQKENI. This receptor was obtained from an adult in good health. The sample in question was peripheral blood, obtained on day 0 of AZD1222 vaccination. The chain carries TRBV18 and TRBJ2-1, with TRBD2 identical over 15 bases. The CDR3 DNA is TGTGCCAGCTCACCCCGACAGGGACTAGCGGGAGGTCTATTGGGGTTCTTC. Protein product: CASSPRQGLAGGLLGFF.